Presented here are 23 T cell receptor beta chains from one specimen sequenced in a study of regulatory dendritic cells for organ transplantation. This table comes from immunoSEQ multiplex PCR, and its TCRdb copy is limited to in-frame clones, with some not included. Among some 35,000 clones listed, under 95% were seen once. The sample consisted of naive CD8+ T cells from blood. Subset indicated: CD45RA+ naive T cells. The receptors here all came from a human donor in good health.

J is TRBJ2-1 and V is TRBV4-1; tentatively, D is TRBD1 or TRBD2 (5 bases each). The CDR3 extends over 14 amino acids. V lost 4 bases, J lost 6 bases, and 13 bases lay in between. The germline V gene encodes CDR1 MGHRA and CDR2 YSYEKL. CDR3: CASSPLPGRNEQFF. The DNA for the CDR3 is TGCGCCAGCAGCCCTTTACCGGGACGCAATGAGCAGTTCTTC.

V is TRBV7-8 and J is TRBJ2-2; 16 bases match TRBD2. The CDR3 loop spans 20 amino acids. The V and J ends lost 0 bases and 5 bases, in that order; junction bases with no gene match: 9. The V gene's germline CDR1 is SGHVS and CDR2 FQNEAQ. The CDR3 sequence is CASSLAWGLAGGLRTGELFF. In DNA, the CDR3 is TGTGCCAGCAGCTTAGCGTGGGGACTAGCGGGGGGGCTGAGGACCGGGGAGCTGTTTTTT.

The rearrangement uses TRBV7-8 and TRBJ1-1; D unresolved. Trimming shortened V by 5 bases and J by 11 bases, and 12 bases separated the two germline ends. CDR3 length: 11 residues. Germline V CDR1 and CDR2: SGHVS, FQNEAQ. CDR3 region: CASSDNIGAFF. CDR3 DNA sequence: TGTGCCAGCAGCGACAATATTGGGGCTTTCTTT. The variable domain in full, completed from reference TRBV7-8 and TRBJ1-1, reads GAGVSQSPRYKVAKRGQDVALRCDPISGHVSLFWYQQALGQGPEFLTYFQNEAQLDKSGLPSDRFFAERPEGSVSTLKIQRTQQEDSAVYLCASSDNIGAFFGQGTRLTVV.

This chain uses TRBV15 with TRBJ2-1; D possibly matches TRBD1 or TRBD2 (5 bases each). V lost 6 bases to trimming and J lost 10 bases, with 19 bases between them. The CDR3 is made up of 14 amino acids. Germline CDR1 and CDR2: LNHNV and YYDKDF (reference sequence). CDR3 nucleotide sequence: TGTGCCACCAGTCGATGGGATACAGGCGGGGAGCAGTTCTTC. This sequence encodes CATSRWDTGGEQFF. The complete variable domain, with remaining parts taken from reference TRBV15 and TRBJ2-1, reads DAMVIQNPRYQVTQFGKPVTLSCSQTLNHNVMYWYQQKSSQAPKLLFHYYDKDFNNEADTPDNFQSRRPNTSFCFLDIRSPGLGDTAMYLCATSRWDTGGEQFFGPGTRLTVL.

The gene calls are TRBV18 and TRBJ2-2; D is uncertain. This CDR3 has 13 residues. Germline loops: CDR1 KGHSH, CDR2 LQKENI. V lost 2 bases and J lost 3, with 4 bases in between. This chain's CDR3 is CASSPDYTGELFF. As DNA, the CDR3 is TGTGCCAGCTCACCAGATTACACCGGGGAGCTGTTTTTT.

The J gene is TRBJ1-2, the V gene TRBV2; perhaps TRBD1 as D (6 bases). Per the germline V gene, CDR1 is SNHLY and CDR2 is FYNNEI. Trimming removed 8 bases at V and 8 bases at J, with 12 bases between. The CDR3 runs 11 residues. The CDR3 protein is CASYWGHGYTF. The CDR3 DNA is TGTGCCAGCTATTGGGGGCACGGCTACACCTTC.

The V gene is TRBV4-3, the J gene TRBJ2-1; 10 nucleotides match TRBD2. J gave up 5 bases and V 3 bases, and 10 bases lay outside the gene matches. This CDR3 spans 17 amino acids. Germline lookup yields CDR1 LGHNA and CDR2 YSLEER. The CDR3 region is CASSQWAGLAVNNEQFF. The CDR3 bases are TGCGCCAGCAGCCAGTGGGCAGGACTAGCGGTCAACAATGAGCAGTTCTTC.

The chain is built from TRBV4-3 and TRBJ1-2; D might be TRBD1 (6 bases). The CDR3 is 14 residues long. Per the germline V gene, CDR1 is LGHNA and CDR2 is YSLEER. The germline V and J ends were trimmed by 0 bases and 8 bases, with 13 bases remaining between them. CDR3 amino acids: CASSQESGARGYTF. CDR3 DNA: TGCGCCAGCAGCCAAGAATCAGGGGCGCGGGGCTACACCTTC.

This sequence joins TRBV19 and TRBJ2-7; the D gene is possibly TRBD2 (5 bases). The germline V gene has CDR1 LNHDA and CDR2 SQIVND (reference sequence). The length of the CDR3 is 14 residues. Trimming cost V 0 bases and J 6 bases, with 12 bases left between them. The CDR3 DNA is TGTGCCAGTAGTATAGATCTTGAGGGCCCCGAGCAGTACTTC. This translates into CASSIDLEGPEQYF. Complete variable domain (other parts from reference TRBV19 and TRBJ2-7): DGGITQSPKYLFRKEGQNVTLSCEQNLNHDAMYWYRQDPGQGLRLIYYSQIVNDFQKGDIAEGYSVSREKKESFPLTVTSAQKNPTAFYLCASSIDLEGPEQYFGPGTRLTVT.

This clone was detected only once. The CDR3 bases are TGTGCCACCAGCAGAGACAGCGGGGGGGCCAGATACGAGCAGTACTTC. As protein: CATSRDSGGARYEQYF. The chain has TRBV15 and TRBJ2-7; the match to TRBD2 covers 10 bases. The CDR3 totals 16 residues. J lost 4 bases, V lost 0 bases, and 6 bases had no gene match. In germline, CDR1 is LNHNV, CDR2 YYDKDF (reference sequence).

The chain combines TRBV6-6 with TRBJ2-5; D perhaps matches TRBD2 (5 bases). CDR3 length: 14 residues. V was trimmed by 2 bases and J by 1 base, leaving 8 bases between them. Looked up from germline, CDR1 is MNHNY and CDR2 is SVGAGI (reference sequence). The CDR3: CASSYEGPQETQYF. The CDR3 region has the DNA TGTGCCAGCAGTTACGAGGGTCCCCAAGAGACCCAGTACTTC.

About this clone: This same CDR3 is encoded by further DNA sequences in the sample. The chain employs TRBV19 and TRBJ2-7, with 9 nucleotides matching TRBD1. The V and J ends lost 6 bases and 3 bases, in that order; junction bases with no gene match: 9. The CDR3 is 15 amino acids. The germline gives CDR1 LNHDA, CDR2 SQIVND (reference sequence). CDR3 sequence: CASSTRTGAFYEQYF. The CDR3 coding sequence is TGTGCCAGTAGCACCAGGACAGGGGCTTTCTACGAGCAGTACTTC.

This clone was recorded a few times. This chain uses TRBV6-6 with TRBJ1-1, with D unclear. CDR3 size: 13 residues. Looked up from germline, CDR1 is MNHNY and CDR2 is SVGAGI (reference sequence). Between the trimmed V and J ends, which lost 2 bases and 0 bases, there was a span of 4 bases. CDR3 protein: CASSYGMNTEAFF. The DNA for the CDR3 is TGTGCCAGCAGTTACGGGATGAACACTGAAGCTTTCTTT.

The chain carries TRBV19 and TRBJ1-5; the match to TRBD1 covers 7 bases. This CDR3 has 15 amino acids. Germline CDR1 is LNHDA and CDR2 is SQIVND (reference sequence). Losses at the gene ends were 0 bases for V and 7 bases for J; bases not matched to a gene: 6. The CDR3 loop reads CASSIEGGGYQPQHF. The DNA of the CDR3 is TGTGCCAGTAGTATAGAAGGGGGCGGGTACCAGCCCCAGCATTTT.

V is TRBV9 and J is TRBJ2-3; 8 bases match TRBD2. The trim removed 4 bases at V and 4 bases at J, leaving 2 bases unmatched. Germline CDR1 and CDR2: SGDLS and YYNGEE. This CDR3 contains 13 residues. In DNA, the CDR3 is TGTGCCAGCAGCCCGGGGGGGCCAGATACGCAGTATTTT. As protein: CASSPGGPDTQYF.

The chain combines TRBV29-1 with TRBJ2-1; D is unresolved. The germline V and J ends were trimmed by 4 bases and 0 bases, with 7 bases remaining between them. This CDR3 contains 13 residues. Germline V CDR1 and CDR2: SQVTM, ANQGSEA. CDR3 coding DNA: TGCAGCGTTGCGAAGAGCTCCTACAATGAGCAGTTCTTC. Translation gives CSVAKSSYNEQFF.

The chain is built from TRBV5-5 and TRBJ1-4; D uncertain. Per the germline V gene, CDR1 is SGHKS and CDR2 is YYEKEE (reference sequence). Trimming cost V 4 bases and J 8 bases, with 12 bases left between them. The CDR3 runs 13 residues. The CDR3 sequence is CASSGPRAEKLFF. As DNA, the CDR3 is TGTGCCAGCAGCGGACCCCGTGCGGAAAAACTGTTTTTT. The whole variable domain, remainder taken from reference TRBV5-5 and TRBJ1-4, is DAGVTQSPTHLIKTRGQQVTLRCSPISGHKSVSWYQQVLGQGPQFIFQYYEKEERGRGNFPDRFSARQFPNYSSELNVNALLLGDSALYLCASSGPRAEKLFFGSGTQLSVL.

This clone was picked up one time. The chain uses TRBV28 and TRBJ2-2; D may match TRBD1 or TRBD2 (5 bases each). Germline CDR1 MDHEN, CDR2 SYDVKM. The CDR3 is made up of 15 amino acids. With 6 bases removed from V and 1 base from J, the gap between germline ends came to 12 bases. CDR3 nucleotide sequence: TGTGCCAGCAGATGGGTTGGGGGGAACACCGGGGAGCTGTTTTTT. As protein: CASRWVGGNTGELFF.

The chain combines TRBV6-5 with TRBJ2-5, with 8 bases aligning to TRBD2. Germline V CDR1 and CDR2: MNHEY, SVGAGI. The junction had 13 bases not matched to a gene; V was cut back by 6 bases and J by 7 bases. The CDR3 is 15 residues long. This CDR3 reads CASSGAGTSRGTQYF. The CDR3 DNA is TGTGCCAGCAGCGGAGCCGGGACTAGTCGTGGGACCCAGTACTTC.

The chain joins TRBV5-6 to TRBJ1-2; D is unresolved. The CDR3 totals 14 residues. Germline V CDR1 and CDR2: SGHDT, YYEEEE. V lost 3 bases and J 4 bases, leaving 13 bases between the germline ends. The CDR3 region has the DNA TGTGCCAGCAGCTCCCTGACAAGCACCTATGGCTACACCTTC. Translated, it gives CASSSLTSTYGYTF.

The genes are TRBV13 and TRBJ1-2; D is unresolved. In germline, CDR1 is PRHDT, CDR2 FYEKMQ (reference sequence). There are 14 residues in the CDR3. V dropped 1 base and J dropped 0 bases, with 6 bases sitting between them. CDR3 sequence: CASSLDGSNYGYTF. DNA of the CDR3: TGTGCCAGCAGCTTAGACGGTTCTAACTATGGCTACACCTTC.

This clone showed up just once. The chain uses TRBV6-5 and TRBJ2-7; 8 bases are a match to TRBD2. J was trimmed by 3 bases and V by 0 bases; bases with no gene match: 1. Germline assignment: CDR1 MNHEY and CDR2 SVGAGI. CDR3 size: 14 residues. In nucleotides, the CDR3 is TGTGCCAGCAGTTACTCTCTAGCGGGCTACGAGCAGTACTTC. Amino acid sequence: CASSYSLAGYEQYF.

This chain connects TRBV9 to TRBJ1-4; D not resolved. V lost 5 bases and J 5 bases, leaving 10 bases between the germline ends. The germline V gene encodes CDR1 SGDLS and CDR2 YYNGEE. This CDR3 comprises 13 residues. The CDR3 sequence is CASRSGENEKLFF. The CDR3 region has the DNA TGTGCCAGCAGATCAGGCGAGAATGAAAAACTGTTTTTT. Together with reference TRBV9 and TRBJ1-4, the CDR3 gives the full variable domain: DSGVTQTPKHLITATGQRVTLRCSPRSGDLSVYWYQQSLDQGLQFLIQYYNGEERAKGNILERFSAQQFPDLHSELNLSSLELGDSALYFCASRSGENEKLFFGSGTQLSVL.